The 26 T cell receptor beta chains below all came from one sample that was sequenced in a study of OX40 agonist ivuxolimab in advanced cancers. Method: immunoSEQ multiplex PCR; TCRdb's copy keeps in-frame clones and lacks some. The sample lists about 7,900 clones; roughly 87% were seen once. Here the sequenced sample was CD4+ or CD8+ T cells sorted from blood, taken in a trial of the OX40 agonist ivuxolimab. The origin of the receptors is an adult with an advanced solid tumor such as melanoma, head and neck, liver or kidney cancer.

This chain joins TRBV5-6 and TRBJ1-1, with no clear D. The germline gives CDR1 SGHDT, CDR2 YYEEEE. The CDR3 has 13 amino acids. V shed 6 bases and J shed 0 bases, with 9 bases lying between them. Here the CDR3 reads CASTSTVNTEAFF. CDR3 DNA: TGTGCCAGCACCTCGACGGTGAACACTGAAGCTTTCTTT.

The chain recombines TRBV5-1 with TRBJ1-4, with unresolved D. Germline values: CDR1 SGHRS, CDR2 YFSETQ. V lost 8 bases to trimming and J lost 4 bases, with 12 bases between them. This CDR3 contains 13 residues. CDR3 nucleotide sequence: TGCGCCAGTTCTATGGGGTATAATGAAAAACTGTTTTTT. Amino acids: CASSMGYNEKLFF.

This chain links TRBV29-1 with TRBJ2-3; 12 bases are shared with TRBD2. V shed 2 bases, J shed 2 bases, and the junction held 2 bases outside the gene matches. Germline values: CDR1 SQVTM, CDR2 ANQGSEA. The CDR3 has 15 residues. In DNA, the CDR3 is TGCAGCGTTGAACTAGCGGGAGGGCCCACAGATACGCAGTATTTT. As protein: CSVELAGGPTDTQYF.

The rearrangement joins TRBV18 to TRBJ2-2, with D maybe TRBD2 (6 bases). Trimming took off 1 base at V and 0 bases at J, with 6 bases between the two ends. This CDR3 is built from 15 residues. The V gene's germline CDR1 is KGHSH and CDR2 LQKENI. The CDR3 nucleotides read TGTGCCAGCTCACCACTAGCGGCGAACACCGGGGAGCTGTTTTTT. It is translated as CASSPLAANTGELFF.

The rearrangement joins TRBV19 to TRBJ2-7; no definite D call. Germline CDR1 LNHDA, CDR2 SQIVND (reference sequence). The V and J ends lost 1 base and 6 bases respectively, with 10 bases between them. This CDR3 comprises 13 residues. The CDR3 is CASSIGPPAEQYF. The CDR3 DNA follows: TGTGCCAGTAGTATAGGGCCACCGGCCGAGCAGTACTTC.

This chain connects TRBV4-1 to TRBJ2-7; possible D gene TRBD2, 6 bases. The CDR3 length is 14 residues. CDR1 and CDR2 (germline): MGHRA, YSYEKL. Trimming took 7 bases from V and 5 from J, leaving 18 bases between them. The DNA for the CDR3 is TGCGCCAGCACCGCAGATCCGGGAGCCAACGAGCAGTACTTC. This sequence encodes CASTADPGANEQYF.

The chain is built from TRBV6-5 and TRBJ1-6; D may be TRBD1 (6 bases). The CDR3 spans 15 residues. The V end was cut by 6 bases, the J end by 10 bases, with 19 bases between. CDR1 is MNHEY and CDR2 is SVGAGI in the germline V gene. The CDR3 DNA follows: TGTGCCAGCAGCCCAAATTTGGACAGTGGGTCACCCCTCCACTTT. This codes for CASSPNLDSGSPLHF.

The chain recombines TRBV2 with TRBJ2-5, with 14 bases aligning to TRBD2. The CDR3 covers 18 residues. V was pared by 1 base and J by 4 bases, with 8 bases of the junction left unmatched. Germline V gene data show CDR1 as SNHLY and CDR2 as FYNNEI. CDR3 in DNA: TGTGCCAGCAGTGAAGGACTAGCGGGAGGGGCGGGTTTAGAGACCCAGTACTTC. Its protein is CASSEGLAGGAGLETQYF.

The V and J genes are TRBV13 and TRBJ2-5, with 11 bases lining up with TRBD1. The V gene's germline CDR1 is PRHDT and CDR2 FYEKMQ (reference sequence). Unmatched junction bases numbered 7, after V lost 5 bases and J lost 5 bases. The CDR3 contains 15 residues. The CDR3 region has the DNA TGTGCCAGCAGCCCCCGGACAGGGGGCGATGAGACCCAGTACTTC. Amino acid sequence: CASSPRTGGDETQYF.

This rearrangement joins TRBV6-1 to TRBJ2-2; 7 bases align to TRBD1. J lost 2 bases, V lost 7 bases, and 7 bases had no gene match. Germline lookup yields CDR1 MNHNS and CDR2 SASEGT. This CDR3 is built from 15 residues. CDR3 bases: TGTGCCAGCATAGGGGGACAGTTTAACACCGGGGAGCTGTTTTTT. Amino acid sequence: CASIGGQFNTGELFF.

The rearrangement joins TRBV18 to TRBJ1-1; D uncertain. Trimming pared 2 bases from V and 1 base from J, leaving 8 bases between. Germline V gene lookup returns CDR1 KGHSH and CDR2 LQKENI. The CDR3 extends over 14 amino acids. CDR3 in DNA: TGTGCCAGCTCACCAGGCGCAGAGAACACTGAAGCTTTCTTT. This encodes CASSPGAENTEAFF. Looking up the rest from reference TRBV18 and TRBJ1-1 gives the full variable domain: NAGVMQNPRHLVRRRGQEARLRCSPMKGHSHVYWYRQLPEEGLKFMVYLQKENIIDESGMPKERFSAEFPKEGPSILRIQQVVRGDSAAYFCASSPGAENTEAFFGQGTRLTVV.

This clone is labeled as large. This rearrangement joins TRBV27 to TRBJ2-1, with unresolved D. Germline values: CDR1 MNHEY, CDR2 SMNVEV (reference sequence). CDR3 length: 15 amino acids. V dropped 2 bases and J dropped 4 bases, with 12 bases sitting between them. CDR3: CASSLEVAIYNEQFF. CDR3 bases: TGTGCCAGCAGTTTAGAGGTCGCGATTTACAATGAGCAGTTCTTC.

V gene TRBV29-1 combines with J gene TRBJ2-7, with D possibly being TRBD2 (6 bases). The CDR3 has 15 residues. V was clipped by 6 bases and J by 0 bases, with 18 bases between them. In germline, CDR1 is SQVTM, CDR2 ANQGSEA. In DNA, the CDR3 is TGCAGCGTGGATGGTCGGAGGGGAAGCTCCTACGAGCAGTACTTC. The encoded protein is CSVDGRRGSSYEQYF.

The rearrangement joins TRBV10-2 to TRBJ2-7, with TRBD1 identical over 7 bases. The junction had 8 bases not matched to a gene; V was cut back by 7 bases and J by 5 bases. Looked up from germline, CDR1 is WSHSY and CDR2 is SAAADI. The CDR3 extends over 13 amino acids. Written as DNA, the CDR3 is TGCGCCAGCAAGGGACAGAATTTCCACGAGCAGTACTTC. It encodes CASKGQNFHEQYF.

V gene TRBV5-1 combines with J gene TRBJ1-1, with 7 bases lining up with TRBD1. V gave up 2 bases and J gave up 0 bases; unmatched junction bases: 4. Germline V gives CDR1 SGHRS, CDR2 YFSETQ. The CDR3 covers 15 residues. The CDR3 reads CASSFETGLNTEAFF. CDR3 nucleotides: TGCGCCAGCAGCTTCGAGACAGGGTTGAACACTGAAGCTTTCTTT.

In nucleotides, the CDR3 is TGCGCCAGCAGCTCGGACGGACAGATAGTTTCCTACGAGCAGTACTTC. Translation gives CASSSDGQIVSYEQYF. The chain recombines TRBV5-1 with TRBJ2-7, with D possibly TRBD1 on 6 matching bases. Germline loops: CDR1 SGHRS, CDR2 YFSETQ. V lost 3 bases, J lost 1 base, and 17 bases lay in between. The CDR3 has 16 residues.

CDR3 loop: CACQDSVGYTF. CDR3 DNA: TGTGCCTGCCAAGACAGCGTTGGCTACACCTTC. J is TRBJ1-2 and V is TRBV30, with a possible D match to TRBD1 (5 bases). This CDR3 has 11 residues. Germline-derived CDR1 and CDR2 are GTSNPN and SVGIG (reference sequence). Trimming stripped 6 bases from V and 7 bases from J, with 12 bases between.

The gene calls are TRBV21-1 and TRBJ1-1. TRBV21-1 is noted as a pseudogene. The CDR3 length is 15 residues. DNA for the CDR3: TGTGCCAGCAGCAAAGAGGGAAGGCGGGACACTGAAGCTTTCTTT. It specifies CASSKEGRRDTEAFF.

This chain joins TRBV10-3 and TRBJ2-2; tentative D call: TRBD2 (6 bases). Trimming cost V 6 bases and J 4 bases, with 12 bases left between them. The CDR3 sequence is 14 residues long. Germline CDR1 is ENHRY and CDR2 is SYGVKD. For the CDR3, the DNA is TGTGCCATCAGGGCGGGGTGGAGCACCGGGGAGCTGTTTTTT. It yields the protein CAIRAGWSTGELFF.

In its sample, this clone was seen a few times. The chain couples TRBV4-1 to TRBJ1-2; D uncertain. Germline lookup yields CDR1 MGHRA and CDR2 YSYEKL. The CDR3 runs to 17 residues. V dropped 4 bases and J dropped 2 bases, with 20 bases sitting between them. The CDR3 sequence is CASSLGTIGSLNYGYTF. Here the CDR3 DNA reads TGCGCCAGCAGCCTTGGCACAATTGGGTCACTGAACTATGGCTACACCTTC.

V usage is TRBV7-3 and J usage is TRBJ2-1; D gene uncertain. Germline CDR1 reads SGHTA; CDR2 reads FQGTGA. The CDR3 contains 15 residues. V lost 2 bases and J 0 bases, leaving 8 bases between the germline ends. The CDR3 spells CASSLGVSSYNEQFF. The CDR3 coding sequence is TGTGCCAGCAGCTTAGGGGTAAGCTCCTACAATGAGCAGTTCTTC.

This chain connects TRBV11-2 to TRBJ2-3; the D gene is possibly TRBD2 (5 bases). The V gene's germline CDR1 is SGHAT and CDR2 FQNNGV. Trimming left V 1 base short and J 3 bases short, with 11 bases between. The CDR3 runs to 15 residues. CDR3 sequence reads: CASSLVLENTDTQYF. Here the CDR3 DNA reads TGTGCCAGCAGCTTAGTACTAGAAAATACAGATACGCAGTATTTT.

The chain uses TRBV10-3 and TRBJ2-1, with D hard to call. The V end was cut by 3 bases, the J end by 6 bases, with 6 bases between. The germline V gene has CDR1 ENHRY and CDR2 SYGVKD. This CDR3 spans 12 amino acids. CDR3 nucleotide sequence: TGTGCCATCAGTGACCCTAGCAATGAGCAGTTCTTC. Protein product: CAISDPSNEQFF.

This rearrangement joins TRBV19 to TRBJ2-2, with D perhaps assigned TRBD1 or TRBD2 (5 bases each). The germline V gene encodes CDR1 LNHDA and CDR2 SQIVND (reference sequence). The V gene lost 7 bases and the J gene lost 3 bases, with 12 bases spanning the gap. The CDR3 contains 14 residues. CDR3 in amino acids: CASNMVGDTGELFF. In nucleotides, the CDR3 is TGTGCCAGTAACATGGTGGGGGACACCGGGGAGCTGTTTTTT.

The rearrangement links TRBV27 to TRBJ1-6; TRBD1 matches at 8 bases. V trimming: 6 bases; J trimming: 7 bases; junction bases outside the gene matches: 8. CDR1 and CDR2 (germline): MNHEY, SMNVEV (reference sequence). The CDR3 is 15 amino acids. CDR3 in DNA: TGTGCCAGCAGACCGAACAGGGGGGTAAATTCACCCCTCCACTTT. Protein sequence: CASRPNRGVNSPLHF.

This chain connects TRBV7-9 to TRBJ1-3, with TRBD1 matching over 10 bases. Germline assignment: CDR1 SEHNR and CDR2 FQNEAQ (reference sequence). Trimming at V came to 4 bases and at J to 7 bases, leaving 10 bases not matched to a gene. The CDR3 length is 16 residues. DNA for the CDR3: TGTGCCAGCAGCTCGTTGACAGGGGGCCTGTGGAACACCATATATTTT. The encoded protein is CASSSLTGGLWNTIYF.